The present TCR beta chain was sequenced within a study of TIL therapy for anti-PD-1-resistant metastatic lung cancer. Time point specified: pre-treatment sample, taken before nivolumab and TIL therapy. Germline V CDR1 and CDR2: MGHRA, YSYEKL. This CDR3 spans 18 amino acids. With V trimmed by 1 base and J by 2 bases, 11 bases remained unmatched. Sequencing used immunoSEQ v3. Produced via immunoSEQ multiplex PCR; TCRdb's table is partial and in-frame only. In the table there are just under 60,000 clones, around 68% of which are singletons. The sample consisted of blood, taken at baseline. The TCR comes from a person aged 25 to 79 with non-small cell lung cancer. The V gene is TRBV4-1, the J gene TRBJ2-3; 8 bases match TRBD2. The CDR3 spells CASSQVGLGGRVTDTQYF. DNA for the CDR3: TGCGCCAGCAGCCAAGTGGGACTAGGGGGGAGGGTCACAGATACGCAGTATTTT.